A selection of T cell receptor beta chains follows, all from one sample in a study of T cells expressing NK-cell markers. TCRdb derives one entry per CDR3 protein from the 5' RACE reads, leaving out DNA. This repertoire includes 300,000 to 500,000 distinct CDR3 sequences. The sequencing input was blood T cells: a sorted CD56 or NKG2C T cell subset, CD4+ or CD8+ T cells, or bulk PBMC T cells (not recorded which). Receptor source: a woman between 45 and 60 years old in good health. CDR3s include the opening cysteine and the closing phenylalanine or tryptophan. The order of the fields is J gene, V gene, CDR3 protein.

j_call: TRBJ2-1
v_call: TRBV20-1
cdr3_aa: CSATTGTGRGNEQFF

j_call: TRBJ2-2
v_call: TRBV18
cdr3_aa: CASSPLGQHFGNTGELFF

j_call: TRBJ2-1
v_call: TRBV20-1
cdr3_aa: CSADLLRTSLSYNEQFF

j_call: TRBJ2-5
v_call: TRBV11-2
cdr3_aa: CASSRGLAGGNQETQYF

j_call: TRBJ2-1
v_call: TRBV7-2
cdr3_aa: CASSSGLVSNEQFF

j_call: TRBJ2-5
v_call: TRBV5-1
cdr3_aa: CASSTGQGARPRETQYF

j_call: TRBJ2-2
v_call: TRBV18
cdr3_aa: CASSPTLTGTGELFF

j_call: TRBJ2-4
v_call: TRBV12-5
cdr3_aa: CASGNHGGVGVAKNIQYF

j_call: TRBJ1-1
v_call: TRBV6-5
cdr3_aa: CASSQGPFWPMNTEAFF

j_call: TRBJ2-7
v_call: TRBV7-9
cdr3_aa: CASSLVHSHEQYF

j_call: TRBJ2-7
v_call: TRBV20-1
cdr3_aa: CSALHTRAGEQYF

j_call: TRBJ2-5
v_call: TRBV24-1
cdr3_aa: CATSEAGVGETQYF

j_call: TRBJ1-5
v_call: TRBV19
cdr3_aa: CASSIGHQPQHF

j_call: TRBJ2-7
v_call: TRBV10-3
cdr3_aa: CAISAPGQNYEQYF

j_call: TRBJ1-4
v_call: TRBV12-3/TRBV12-4
cdr3_aa: CASLPGTSNEKLFF

j_call: TRBJ2-1
v_call: TRBV5-1
cdr3_aa: CASSLEGNEQFF

j_call: TRBJ1-1
v_call: TRBV15
cdr3_aa: CATSRAESNTEAFF

j_call: TRBJ1-6
v_call: TRBV7-6
cdr3_aa: CASSLASPITGTGWESPLHF

j_call: TRBJ2-1
v_call: TRBV5-1
cdr3_aa: CASSSHLAGGPEEQFF

j_call: TRBJ2-7
v_call: TRBV29-1
cdr3_aa: CSVRIPGQRYEQYF

j_call: TRBJ2-7
v_call: TRBV5-1
cdr3_aa: CASSSGGVRDEQYF

j_call: TRBJ2-1
v_call: TRBV15
cdr3_aa: CATSRDAYNEQFF

j_call: TRBJ2-1
v_call: TRBV5-1
cdr3_aa: CASGWRNYNEQFF

j_call: TRBJ2-5
v_call: TRBV7-8
cdr3_aa: CASSLVQLAGQETQYF

j_call: TRBJ2-3
v_call: TRBV11-2
cdr3_aa: CASSLLLYTQYF

j_call: TRBJ1-2
v_call: TRBV12-3/TRBV12-4
cdr3_aa: CASSFMGVGYTF

j_call: TRBJ2-2
v_call: TRBV11-2
cdr3_aa: CASSLGTGRSGELFF

j_call: TRBJ2-1
v_call: TRBV6-5
cdr3_aa: CASPIKLAGVDEQFF

j_call: TRBJ1-1
v_call: TRBV5-5
cdr3_aa: CASSPEPRGPDTEAFF

j_call: TRBJ2-1
v_call: TRBV6-5
cdr3_aa: CASRSGSGYEQFF

j_call: TRBJ2-5
v_call: TRBV3-1
cdr3_aa: CASSPTSGGIGETQYF

j_call: TRBJ2-7
v_call: TRBV2
cdr3_aa: CASSRQDEQYF

j_call: TRBJ2-1
v_call: TRBV7-2
cdr3_aa: CASSPGKRTYYNEQFF

j_call: TRBJ1-2
v_call: TRBV12-3/TRBV12-4
cdr3_aa: CASSFSLRLQRGYTF

j_call: TRBJ2-5
v_call: TRBV5-5
cdr3_aa: CASSTKTGGSQETQYF

j_call: TRBJ1-1
v_call: TRBV11-2
cdr3_aa: CASSHSQLTGQGLNTEAFF

j_call: TRBJ2-1
v_call: TRBV7-6
cdr3_aa: CASSLAGGEANEQFF

j_call: TRBJ1-4
v_call: TRBV5-1
cdr3_aa: CASSLEGRGEKLFF

j_call: TRBJ2-1
v_call: TRBV7-8
cdr3_aa: CASSSSSGRGSYNEQFF

j_call: TRBJ2-1
v_call: TRBV5-1
cdr3_aa: CASSETGPTYNEQFF

j_call: TRBJ2-1
v_call: TRBV5-1
cdr3_aa: CASSLFSSGGTHYNEQFF